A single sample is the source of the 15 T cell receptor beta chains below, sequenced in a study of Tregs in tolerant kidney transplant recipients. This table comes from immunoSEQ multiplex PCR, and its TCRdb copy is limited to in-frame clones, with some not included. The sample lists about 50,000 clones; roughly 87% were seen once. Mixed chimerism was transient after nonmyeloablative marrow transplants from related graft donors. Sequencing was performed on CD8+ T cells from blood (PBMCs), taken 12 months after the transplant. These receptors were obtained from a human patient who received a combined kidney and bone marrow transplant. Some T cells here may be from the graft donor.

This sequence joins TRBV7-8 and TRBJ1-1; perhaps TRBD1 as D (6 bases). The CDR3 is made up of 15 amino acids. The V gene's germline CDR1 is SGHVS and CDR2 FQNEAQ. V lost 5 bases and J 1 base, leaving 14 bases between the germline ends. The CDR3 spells CASSLWPGANTEAFF. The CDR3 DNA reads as TGTGCCAGCAGCCTTTGGCCAGGGGCGAACACTGAAGCTTTCTTT.

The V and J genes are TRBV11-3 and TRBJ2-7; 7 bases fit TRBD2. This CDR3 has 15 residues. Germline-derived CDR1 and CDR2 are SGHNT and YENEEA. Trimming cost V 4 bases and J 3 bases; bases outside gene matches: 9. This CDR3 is CASSSVRESFYEQYF. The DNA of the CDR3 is TGTGCCAGCAGCTCCGTGCGGGAGTCTTTCTACGAGCAGTACTTC.

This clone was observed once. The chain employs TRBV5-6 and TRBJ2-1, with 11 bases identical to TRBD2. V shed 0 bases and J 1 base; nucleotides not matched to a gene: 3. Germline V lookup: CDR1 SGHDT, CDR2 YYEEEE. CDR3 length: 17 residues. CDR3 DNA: TGTGCCAGCAGCTTGGTAGCGGGAGGGAAATCCTACAATGAGCAGTTCTTC. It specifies CASSLVAGGKSYNEQFF.

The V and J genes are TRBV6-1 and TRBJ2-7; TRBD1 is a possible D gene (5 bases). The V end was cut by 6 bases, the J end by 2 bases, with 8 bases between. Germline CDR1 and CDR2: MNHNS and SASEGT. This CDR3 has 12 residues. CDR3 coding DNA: TGTGCCAGCAGGGTAGGGGCCTACGAGCAGTACTTC. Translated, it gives CASRVGAYEQYF.

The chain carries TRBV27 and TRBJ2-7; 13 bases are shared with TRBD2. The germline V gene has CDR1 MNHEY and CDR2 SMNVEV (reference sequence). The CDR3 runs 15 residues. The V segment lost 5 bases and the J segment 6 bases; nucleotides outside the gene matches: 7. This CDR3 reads CASSGGLAGALEQYF. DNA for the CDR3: TGTGCCAGCAGTGGAGGACTAGCGGGAGCCCTCGAGCAGTACTTC.

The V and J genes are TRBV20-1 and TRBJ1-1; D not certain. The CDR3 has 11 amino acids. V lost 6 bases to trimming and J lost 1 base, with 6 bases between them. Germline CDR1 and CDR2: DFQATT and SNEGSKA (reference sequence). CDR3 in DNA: TGCAGTGCCCCGGGGAACACTGAAGCTTTCTTT. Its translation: CSAPGNTEAFF.

The CDR3 sequence: CASSQEDRDDYEQYF. CDR3 in DNA: TGCGCCAGCAGCCAAGAGGACCGGGATGATTACGAGCAGTACTTC. This chain uses TRBV4-3 with TRBJ2-7; a weak D match, TRBD2 (5 bases). V was cut by 0 bases and J by 4 bases, with 13 bases left in between. The V gene's germline CDR1 is LGHNA and CDR2 YSLEER. The CDR3 contains 15 residues.

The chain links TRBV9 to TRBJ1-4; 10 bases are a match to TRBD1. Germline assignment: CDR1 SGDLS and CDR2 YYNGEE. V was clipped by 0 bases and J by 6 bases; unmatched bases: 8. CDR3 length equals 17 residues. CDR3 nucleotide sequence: TGTGCCAGCAGCGTAGGGGTCGGGGGACAGGGGTATGAAAAACTGTTTTTT. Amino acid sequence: CASSVGVGGQGYEKLFF.

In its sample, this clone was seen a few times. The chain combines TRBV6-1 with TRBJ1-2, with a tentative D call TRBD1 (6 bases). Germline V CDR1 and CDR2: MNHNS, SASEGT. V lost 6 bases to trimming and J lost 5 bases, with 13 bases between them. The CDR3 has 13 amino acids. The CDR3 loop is CASSPLQGYGYTF. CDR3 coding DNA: TGTGCCAGCAGCCCACTACAGGGATATGGCTACACCTTC.

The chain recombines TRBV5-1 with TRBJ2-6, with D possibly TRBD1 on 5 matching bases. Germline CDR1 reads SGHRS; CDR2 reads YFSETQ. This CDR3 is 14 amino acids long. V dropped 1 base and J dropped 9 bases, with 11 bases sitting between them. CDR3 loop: CASSLSTGDNVLTF. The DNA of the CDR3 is TGCGCCAGCAGCTTGTCCACAGGCGACAACGTCCTGACTTTC.

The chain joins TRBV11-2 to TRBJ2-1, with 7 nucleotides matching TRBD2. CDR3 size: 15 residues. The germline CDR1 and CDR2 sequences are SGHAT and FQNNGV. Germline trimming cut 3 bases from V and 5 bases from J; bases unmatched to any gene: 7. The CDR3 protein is CASSLTWGGDNEQFF. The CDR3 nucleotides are TGTGCCAGCAGCTTGACTTGGGGGGGTGACAATGAGCAGTTCTTC.

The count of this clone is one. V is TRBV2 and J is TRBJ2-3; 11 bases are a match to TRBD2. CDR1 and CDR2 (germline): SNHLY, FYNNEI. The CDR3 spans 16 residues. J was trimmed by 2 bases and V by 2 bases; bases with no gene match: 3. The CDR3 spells CASSEPLAGVTDTQYF. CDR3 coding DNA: TGTGCCAGCAGTGAACCACTAGCGGGGGTCACAGATACGCAGTATTTT.

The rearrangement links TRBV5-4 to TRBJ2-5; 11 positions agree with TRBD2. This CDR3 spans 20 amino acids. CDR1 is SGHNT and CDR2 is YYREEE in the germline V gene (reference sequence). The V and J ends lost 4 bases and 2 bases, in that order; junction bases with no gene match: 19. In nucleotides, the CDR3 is TGTGCCAGCAGCCATCTTCCGGGACTAGCGGCCCTTCTGGGACAAGAGACCCAGTACTTC. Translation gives CASSHLPGLAALLGQETQYF.

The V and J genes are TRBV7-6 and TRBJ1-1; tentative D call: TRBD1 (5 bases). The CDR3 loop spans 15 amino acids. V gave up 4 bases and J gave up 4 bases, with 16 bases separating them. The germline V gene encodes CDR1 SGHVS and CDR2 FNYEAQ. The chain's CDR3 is CASSSLGVGGTEAFF. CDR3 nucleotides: TGTGCCAGCAGCTCGTTGGGGGTCGGGGGCACTGAAGCTTTCTTT.

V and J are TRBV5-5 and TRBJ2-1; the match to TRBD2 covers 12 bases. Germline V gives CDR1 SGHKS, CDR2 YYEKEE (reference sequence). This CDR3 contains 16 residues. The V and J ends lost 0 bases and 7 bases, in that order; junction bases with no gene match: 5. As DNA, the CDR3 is TGTGCCAGCAGCTTGGCCGCTAGCGGGGGGGCAAATGAGCAGTTCTTC. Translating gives CASSLAASGGANEQFF.